This TCR beta chain came from a study of Ad26.COV2.S vaccination and SARS-CoV-2 variants. Broader study findings: Once vaccination had occurred, spike-specific CD8+ and CD4+ T cell responses reportedly showed substantial breadth. The study found similar non-spike TCR breadth in vaccine and placebo recipients. Recipients given vaccine exceeded placebo recipients in spike-specific TCR breadth.

The V gene's germline CDR1 is SSHAT and CDR2 FNYEAQ (reference sequence). This CDR3 has 16 residues. Sample treatment: about 20 received Ad26.COV2.S at low or high dose, single or two shots; 5 received placebo; per-sample allocation not given. The samples were gathered on day 63 after the first injection of vaccine or placebo. Generated by immunoSEQ multiplex PCR, the TCRdb table keeps only in-frame clones and is missing some. The sample has roughly 380,000 clones, around 86% seen once. Of note for this clone: The antigen is not known. A read error may account for a junction end that differs from germline.

The receptor comes from a person between 18 and 65 years old who received the Ad26.COV2.S COVID-19 vaccine or a placebo. Source: peripheral blood, taken in a trial of Ad26.COV2.S vaccine versus placebo. The chain recombines TRBV7-7 with TRBJ2-5; tentative D call: TRBD2 (7 bases). CDR3 in amino acids: CASSTNRGTKQETQYF. The CDR3 DNA sequence: TGTGCTAGCAGCACTAATAGGGGGACTAAACAAGAGACCCAGTACTTC.